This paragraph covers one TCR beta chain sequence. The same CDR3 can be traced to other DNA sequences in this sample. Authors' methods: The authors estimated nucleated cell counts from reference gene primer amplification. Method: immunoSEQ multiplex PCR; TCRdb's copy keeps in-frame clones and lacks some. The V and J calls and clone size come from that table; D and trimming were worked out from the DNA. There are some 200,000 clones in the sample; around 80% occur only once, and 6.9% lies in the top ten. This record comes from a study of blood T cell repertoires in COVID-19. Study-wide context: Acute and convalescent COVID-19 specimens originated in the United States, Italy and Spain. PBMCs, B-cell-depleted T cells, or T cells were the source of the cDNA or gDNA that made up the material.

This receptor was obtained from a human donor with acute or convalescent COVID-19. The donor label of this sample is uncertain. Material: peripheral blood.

CDR3 sequence (DNA): TGTGCCAGTCGGACAGGGGCAAACACTGAAGCTTTCTTT. This translates into CASRTGANTEAFF. This chain connects TRBV19 to TRBJ1-1, with TRBD1 identical over 9 bases. The CDR3 consists of 13 residues. The V and J ends lost 8 bases and 2 bases, in that order; junction bases with no gene match: 3. Germline lookup yields CDR1 LNHDA and CDR2 SQIVND (reference sequence).